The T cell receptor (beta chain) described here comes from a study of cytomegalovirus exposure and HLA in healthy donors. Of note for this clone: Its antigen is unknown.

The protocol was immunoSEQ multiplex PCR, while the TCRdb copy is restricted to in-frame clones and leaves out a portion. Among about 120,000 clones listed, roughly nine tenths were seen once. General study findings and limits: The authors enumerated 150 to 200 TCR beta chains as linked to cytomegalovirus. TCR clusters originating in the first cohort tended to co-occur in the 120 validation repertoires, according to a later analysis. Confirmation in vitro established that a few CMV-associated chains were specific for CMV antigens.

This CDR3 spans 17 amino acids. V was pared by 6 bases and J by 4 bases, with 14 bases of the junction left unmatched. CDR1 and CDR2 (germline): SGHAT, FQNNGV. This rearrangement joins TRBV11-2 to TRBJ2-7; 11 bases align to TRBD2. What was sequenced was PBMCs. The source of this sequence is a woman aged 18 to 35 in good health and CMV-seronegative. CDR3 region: CASRPGTSGKTSYEQYF. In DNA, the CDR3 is TGTGCCAGCAGACCCGGGACTAGCGGTAAGACCTCATACGAGCAGTACTTC.